Listed below are T cell receptor beta chains from one sample, sequenced in a study of shared clonotypes between healthy human individuals. Only in-frame clones appear in the TCRdb table, and some are missing; sequencing was by immunoSEQ multiplex PCR. The sample yields hundreds of thousands of clones, approximately 92% seen once. Specimen: naive CD8+ T cells sorted from blood. The source is a man under 40 in good health. Each CDR3 is given with its conserved first and last residue. The order of the fields is V gene, D gene, J gene, CDR3 DNA, CDR3 protein. D genes are given only for firm matches.

>TRBV9|TRBD2|TRBJ2-1
TGTGCCAGCAGCGTAGCAGGTAGCGGGAGCGGGAATGAGCAGTTCTTC
CASSVAGSGSGNEQFF
>TRBV7-8|NA|TRBJ2-2
TGTGCCAGCAGCTTCGGACCGGCCGGGGAGCTGTTTTTT
CASSFGPAGELFF
>TRBV5-8|TRBD1|TRBJ1-1
TGTGCCAGCAGCTTGGGCCCGGGACAGTTTGAAGCTTTCTTT
CASSLGPGQFEAFF
>TRBV18|TRBD1|TRBJ2-5
TGTGCCAGCTCACCATACAGGGGGCTGGAAGAGACCCAGTACTTC
CASSPYRGLEETQYF
>TRBV11-2|TRBD2|TRBJ2-7
TGTGCCAGCAGCTTATCCCTGGGAGGGCCGGGATCTTACGAGCAGTACTTC
CASSLSLGGPGSYEQYF
>TRBV6-6|TRBD2|TRBJ2-2
TGTGCCAGCAGTTCTTGGGCGGGAGTGGCCGGGGAGCTGTTTTTT
CASSSWAGVAGELFF
>TRBV9|TRBD1|TRBJ2-7
TGTGCCAGCAGCCCCTCAGGGACAGGGGGCTACGAGCAGTACTTC
CASSPSGTGGYEQYF
>TRBV11-2|NA|TRBJ2-1
TGTGCCAGCAGCTTCCGGCAGGGGGGTTCCTACAATGAGCAGTTCTTC
CASSFRQGGSYNEQFF
>TRBV11-2|NA|TRBJ2-7
TGTGCCAGCAGCTTGGGAGTCTCCTACGAGCAGTACTTC
CASSLGVSYEQYF
>TRBV7-9|TRBD2|TRBJ2-1
TGTGCCAGCATCTCGCGGGGGAGCTCCTACAATGAGCAGTTCTTC
CASISRGSSYNEQFF
>TRBV28|NA|TRBJ1-2
TGTGCCAGCAGTTTCCTTCCGGACGGTACTAACTATGGCTACACCTTC
CASSFLPDGTNYGYTF
>TRBV2|NA|TRBJ2-7
TGTGCCAGCAGTGTTCCTAGATTTCAAAACGAGCAGTACTTC
CASSVPRFQNEQYF
>TRBV10-2|NA|TRBJ2-7
TGCGCCAGCAGCGGGGACGGCTACGAGCAGTACTTC
CASSGDGYEQYF
>TRBV7-6|NA|TRBJ2-7
TGTGCCAGCAGTGTGGCGGGACCATACGACGAGCAGTACTTC
CASSVAGPYDEQYF